This T cell receptor (beta chain) was sequenced during a study of neurological immune-mediated disorders. The cDNA was synthesized by 5'RACE incorporating 10-nucleotide random UMIs. TCRdb fed the 5' RACE reads into MiXCR, producing one record per CDR3 protein. The data contain around 68,000 distinct CDR3 sequences, about 4% of them singletons. Unsorted libraries were generated from 2 million PBMCs held at -80 degrees C. CDR1 and CDR2 (germline): SGHDT, YYEEEE. This CDR3 is 18 amino acids long. After removal of 4 bases from V and 2 bases from J, the junction contained 16 bases not matched to a gene. This clonotype has only a few counts. Its antigen is not known. The study, taken as a whole, reports: A possible signature was seen in one related-CDR3 cluster, into which phylogenetic grouping placed the repertoires of 18 of 34 multiple sclerosis patients.

The receptor comes from a man in his forties or fifties with multiple sclerosis. The chain combines TRBV5-6 with TRBJ2-5; TRBD1 matches at 8 bases. The sequenced sample consisted of PBMCs. The CDR3 sequence: CASSQEITGQGLQETQYF. The CDR3 DNA reads as TGTGCCAGCAGCCAGGAGATTACTGGACAGGGCCTACAAGAGACCCAGTACTTC.